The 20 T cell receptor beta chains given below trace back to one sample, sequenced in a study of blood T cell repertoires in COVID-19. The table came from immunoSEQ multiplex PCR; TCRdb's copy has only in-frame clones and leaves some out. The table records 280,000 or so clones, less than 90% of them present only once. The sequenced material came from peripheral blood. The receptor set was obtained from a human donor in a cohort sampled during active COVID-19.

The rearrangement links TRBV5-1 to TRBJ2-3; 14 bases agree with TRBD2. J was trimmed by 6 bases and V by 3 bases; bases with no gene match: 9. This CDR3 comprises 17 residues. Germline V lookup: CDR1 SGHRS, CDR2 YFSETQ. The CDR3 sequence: CASSSGTSGRGMDTQYF. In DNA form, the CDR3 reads TGCGCCAGCAGCTCAGGGACTAGCGGGAGAGGTATGGATACGCAGTATTTT. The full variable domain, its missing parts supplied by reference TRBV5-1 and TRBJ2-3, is KAGVTQTPRYLIKTRGQQVTLSCSPISGHRSVSWYQQTPGQGLQFLFEYFSETQRNKGNFPGRFSGRQFSNSRSEMNVSTLELGDSALYLCASSSGTSGRGMDTQYFGPGTRLTVL.

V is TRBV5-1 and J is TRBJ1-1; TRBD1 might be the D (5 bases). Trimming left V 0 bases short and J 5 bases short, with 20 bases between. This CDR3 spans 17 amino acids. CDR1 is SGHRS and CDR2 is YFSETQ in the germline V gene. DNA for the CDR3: TGCGCCAGCAGCTTGGGGCTTTGGGGAGGGGTTGGGACTGAAGCTTTCTTT. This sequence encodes CASSLGLWGGVGTEAFF.

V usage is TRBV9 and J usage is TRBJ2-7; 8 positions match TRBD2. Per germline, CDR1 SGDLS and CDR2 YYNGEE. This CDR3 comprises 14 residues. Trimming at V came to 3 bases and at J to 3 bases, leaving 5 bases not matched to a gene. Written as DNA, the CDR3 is TGTGCCAGCAGCGGCGGGGGGCGCAGCTACGAGCAGTACTTC. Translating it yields CASSGGGRSYEQYF.

CDR3 sequence reads: CASSLLAGGPGEQFF. The DNA for the CDR3 is TGTGCCAGCAGTTTGCTAGCGGGAGGGCCAGGCGAGCAGTTCTTC. The chain links TRBV28 to TRBJ2-1; 12 bases fit TRBD2. V trimming: 3 bases; J trimming: 10 bases; junction bases outside the gene matches: 7. Germline CDR1 MDHEN, CDR2 SYDVKM. The CDR3 extends over 15 amino acids.

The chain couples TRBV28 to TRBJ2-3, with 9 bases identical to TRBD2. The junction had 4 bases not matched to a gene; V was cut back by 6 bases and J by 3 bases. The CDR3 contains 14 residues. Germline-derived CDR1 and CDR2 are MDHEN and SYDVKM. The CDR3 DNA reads TGTGCCAGCAGCCAAAGCGGGAGGACAGATACGCAGTATTTT. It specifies CASSQSGRTDTQYF.

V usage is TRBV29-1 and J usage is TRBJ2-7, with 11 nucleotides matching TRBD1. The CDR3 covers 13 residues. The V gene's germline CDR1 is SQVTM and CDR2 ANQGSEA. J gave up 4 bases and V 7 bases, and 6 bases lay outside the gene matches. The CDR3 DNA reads TGCAGCGCTTTGGGACAGGGGGTATACGAGCAGTACTTC. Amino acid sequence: CSALGQGVYEQYF.

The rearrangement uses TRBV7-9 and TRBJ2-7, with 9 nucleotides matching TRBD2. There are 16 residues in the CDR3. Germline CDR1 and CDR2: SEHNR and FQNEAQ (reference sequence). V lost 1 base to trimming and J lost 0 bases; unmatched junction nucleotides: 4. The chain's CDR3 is CASSLGASGNSYEQYF. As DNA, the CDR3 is TGTGCCAGCAGCTTAGGTGCTAGCGGGAACTCCTACGAGCAGTACTTC.

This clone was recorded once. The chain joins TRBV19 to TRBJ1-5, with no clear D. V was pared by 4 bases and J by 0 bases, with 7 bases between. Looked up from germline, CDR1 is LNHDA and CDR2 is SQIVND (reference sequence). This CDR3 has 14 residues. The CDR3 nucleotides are TGTGCCAGTAGTACCCTACCTAGCAATCAGCCCCAGCATTTT. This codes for CASSTLPSNQPQHF.

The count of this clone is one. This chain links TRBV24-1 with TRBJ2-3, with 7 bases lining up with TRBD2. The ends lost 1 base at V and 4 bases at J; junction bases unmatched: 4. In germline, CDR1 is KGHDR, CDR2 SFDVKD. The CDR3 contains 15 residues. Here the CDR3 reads CATSDFGREADTQYF. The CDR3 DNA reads TGTGCCACCAGTGATTTTGGGAGGGAAGCAGATACGCAGTATTTT.

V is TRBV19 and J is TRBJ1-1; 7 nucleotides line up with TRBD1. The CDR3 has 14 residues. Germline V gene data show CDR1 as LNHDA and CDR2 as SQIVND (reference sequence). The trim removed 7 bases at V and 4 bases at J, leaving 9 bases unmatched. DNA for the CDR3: TGTGCCAGTATCAGAACAGGGGAATCCACTGAAGCTTTCTTT. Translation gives CASIRTGESTEAFF.

Here the CDR3 reads CASSRNRNTEAFF. CDR3 bases: TGTGCCAGCAGCCGCAACAGGAACACTGAAGCTTTCTTT. The chain is built from TRBV5-4 and TRBJ1-1, with D unclear. CDR3 length equals 13 residues. The ends were cut back, 4 bases at V and 1 base at J, with 8 bases in the middle. Germline V gives CDR1 SGHNT, CDR2 YYREEE (reference sequence).

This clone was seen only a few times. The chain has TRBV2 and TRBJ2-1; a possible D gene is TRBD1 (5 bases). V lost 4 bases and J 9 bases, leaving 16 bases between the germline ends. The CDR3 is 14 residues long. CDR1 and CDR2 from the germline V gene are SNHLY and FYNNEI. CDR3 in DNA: TGTGCCAGCAGTGGACAGTCCACTGAAGGTGAGCAGTTCTTC. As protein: CASSGQSTEGEQFF.

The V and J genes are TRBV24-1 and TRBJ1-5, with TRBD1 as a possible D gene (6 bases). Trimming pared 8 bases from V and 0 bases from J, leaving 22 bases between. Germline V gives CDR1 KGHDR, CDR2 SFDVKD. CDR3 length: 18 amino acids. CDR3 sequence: CATNLRGGPTYSNQPQHF. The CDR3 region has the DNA TGTGCCACCAATCTCAGAGGGGGTCCTACCTATAGCAATCAGCCCCAGCATTTT.

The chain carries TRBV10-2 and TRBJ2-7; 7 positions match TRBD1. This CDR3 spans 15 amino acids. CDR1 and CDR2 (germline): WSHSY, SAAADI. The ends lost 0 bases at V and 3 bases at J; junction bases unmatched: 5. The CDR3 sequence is CASSESGTADYEQYF. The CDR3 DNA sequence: TGCGCCAGCAGTGAGTCTGGGACAGCCGACTACGAGCAGTACTTC.

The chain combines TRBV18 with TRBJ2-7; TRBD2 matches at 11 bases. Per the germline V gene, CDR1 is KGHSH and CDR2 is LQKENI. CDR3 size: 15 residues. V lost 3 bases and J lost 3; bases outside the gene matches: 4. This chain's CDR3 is CASSPTGTSGYEQYF. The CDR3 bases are TGTGCCAGCTCACCTACCGGGACTAGCGGCTACGAGCAGTACTTC. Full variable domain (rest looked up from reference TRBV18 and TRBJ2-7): NAGVMQNPRHLVRRRGQEARLRCSPMKGHSHVYWYRQLPEEGLKFMVYLQKENIIDESGMPKERFSAEFPKEGPSILRIQQVVRGDSAAYFCASSPTGTSGYEQYFGPGTRLTVT.

The CDR3 DNA reads as TGTGCCAGCAGTGCCCTCCTCGCAGGAAGGGGCGAGCAGTACTTC. Translating gives CASSALLAGRGEQYF. The chain employs TRBV2 and TRBJ2-7; D may be TRBD1 (5 bases). The germline gives CDR1 SNHLY, CDR2 FYNNEI. This CDR3 is built from 15 residues. Trimming cost V 4 bases and J 6 bases, with 19 bases left between them.

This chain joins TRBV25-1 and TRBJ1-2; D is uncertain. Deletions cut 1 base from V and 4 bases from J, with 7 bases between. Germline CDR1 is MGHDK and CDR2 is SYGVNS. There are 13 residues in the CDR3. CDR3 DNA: TGTGCCAGCAGTGAATCCCTCCTCTATGGCTACACCTTC. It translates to CASSESLLYGYTF.

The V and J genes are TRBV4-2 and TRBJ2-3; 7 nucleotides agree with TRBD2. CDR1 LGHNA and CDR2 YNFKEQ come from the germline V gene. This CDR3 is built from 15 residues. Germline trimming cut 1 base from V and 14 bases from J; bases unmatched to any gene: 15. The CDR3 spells CASSQGLEVGGRRYF. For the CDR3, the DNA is TGTGCCAGCAGCCAAGGTTTAGAAGTGGGAGGGCGACGGTATTTT.

The DNA for the CDR3 is TGTGCCAGCAGCCAAAATTGGTGGAGCTCCTACAATGAGCAGTTCTTC. Amino acid sequence: CASSQNWWSSYNEQFF. The V call is TRBV3-1 (or the pseudogene TRBV3-2), the J call TRBJ2-1, with D unclear. V was clipped by 2 bases and J by 0 bases, with 11 bases between them. CDR1 is LGHDT and CDR2 is YNNKEL in the germline V gene (reference sequence). The CDR3 length is 16 residues.

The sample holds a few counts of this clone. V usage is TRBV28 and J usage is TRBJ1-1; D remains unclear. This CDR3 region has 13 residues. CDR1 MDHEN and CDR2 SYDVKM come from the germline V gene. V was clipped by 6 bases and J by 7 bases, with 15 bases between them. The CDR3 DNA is TGTGCCAGCAGGTGGACGGGGAAGGGTGAAGCTTTCTTT. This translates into CASRWTGKGEAFF.